This T cell receptor beta chain came from a study of blood T cell repertoires in COVID-19. Trimming removed 7 bases from V and 3 bases from J, with 15 bases in between. The germline CDR1 and CDR2 sequences are SGDLS and YYNGEE. The CDR3 is 14 residues long. Per the authors' pipeline: Amplification with reference gene primers provided the estimates of nucleated cell counts. Profiled with immunoSEQ multiplex PCR; TCRdb holds only in-frame clones, not every one. V, J and clone size reflect that table, while D and trimming were determined from the DNA. The repertoire holds 150,000 to 200,000 clones, with 65% to 85% as singletons.

Sequences were obtained from PBMCs or T cells enriched from blood (not recorded which). This sequence originates from a woman in her sixties who had recovered from COVID-19. This chain joins TRBV9 and TRBJ2-3, with D perhaps TRBD2 (5 bases). CDR3 region: CASSWFGGTDTQYF. The CDR3 nucleotides are TGTGCCAGCTCTTGGTTTGGCGGGACAGATACGCAGTATTTT.